The 26 T cell receptor beta chains listed next were all sequenced from one sample in a study of blood T cell repertoires in COVID-19. Method: immunoSEQ multiplex PCR; TCRdb's copy keeps in-frame clones and lacks some. Among around 250,000 clones listed, roughly 89% were seen once. Sequencing input: peripheral blood. The source is a woman in her 40s who had recovered from COVID-19.

This chain uses TRBV6-2 or TRBV6-3 with TRBJ2-4; TRBD2 is a possible D gene (6 bases). Germline values: CDR1 MNHEY, CDR2 SVGEGT. This CDR3 is built from 19 residues. V was trimmed by 2 bases and J by 3 bases, leaving 23 bases between them. CDR3 nucleotides: TGTGCCAGCAGTTACGGGTATCTCGTCCTGGCGGAGGGCAAAAACATTCAGTACTTC. The encoded protein is CASSYGYLVLAEGKNIQYF.

The rearrangement uses TRBV6-6 and TRBJ1-2; 7 bases align to TRBD1. Germline CDR1 and CDR2: MNHNY and SVGAGI (reference sequence). The J segment lost 7 bases and the V segment lost 6 bases, leaving 14 bases of the junction unmatched. CDR3 length: 15 amino acids. Here the CDR3 reads CASSLRGGEIGGYTF. In nucleotides, the CDR3 is TGTGCCAGCAGCCTCAGAGGGGGCGAAATTGGTGGCTACACCTTC.

The chain carries TRBV6-5 and TRBJ1-6; no reliable D call. V gave up 3 bases and J gave up 10 bases, with 13 bases separating them. The CDR3 is 14 amino acids. Germline values: CDR1 MNHEY, CDR2 SVGAGI. CDR3 sequence: CASSYGSPRSPLHF. CDR3 DNA: TGTGCCAGCAGTTATGGGAGCCCGCGGTCACCCCTCCACTTT.

V gene TRBV6-5 combines with J gene TRBJ2-1; 10 bases are a match to TRBD2. V lost 5 bases, J lost 8 bases, and 9 bases stayed unmatched. The CDR3 extends over 15 amino acids. Per germline, CDR1 MNHEY and CDR2 SVGAGI. CDR3 loop: CASSPLAGVRYEQFF. The CDR3 DNA sequence: TGTGCCAGCAGTCCCCTAGCGGGAGTTCGGTATGAGCAGTTCTTC.

The chain has TRBV3-1 (or the pseudogene TRBV3-2) and TRBJ1-5; D is perhaps TRBD1 (6 bases). Trimming took off 1 base at V and 3 bases at J, with 13 bases between the two ends. The CDR3 totals 16 residues. The germline gives CDR1 LGHDT, CDR2 YNNKEL (reference sequence). CDR3 loop: CASSQGGGGANQPQHF. For the CDR3, the DNA is TGTGCCAGCAGCCAAGGAGGGGGAGGGGCCAATCAGCCCCAGCATTTT.

The chain uses TRBV5-6 and TRBJ2-1; TRBD2 matches at 11 bases. The CDR3 runs 16 residues. With V trimmed by 0 bases and J by 4 bases, 3 bases remained unmatched. The V gene's germline CDR1 is SGHDT and CDR2 YYEEEE. Here the CDR3 reads CASSLVVAGGYNEQFF. DNA of the CDR3: TGTGCCAGCAGCTTGGTTGTAGCGGGAGGGTACAATGAGCAGTTCTTC.

The chain has TRBV18 and TRBJ2-7; tentative D call: TRBD2 (5 bases). V was shortened by 5 bases and J by 7 bases, with 15 bases between the two germline ends. Germline loops: CDR1 KGHSH, CDR2 LQKENI. CDR3 size: 13 residues. The DNA for the CDR3 is TGTGCCAGCTCATACGCGCCGGGCGGGGAGCAGTACTTC. As protein: CASSYAPGGEQYF.

CDR3 bases: TGTGCCTCGGGGTCTCAAGGTGGTGAAAAACTGTTTTTT. The encoded protein is CASGSQGGEKLFF. V is TRBV10-3 and J is TRBJ1-4; D remains unclear. With 11 bases removed from V and 7 bases from J, the gap between germline ends came to 17 bases. This CDR3 is built from 13 residues. From germline, CDR1 is ENHRY and CDR2 SYGVKD.

The rearrangement joins TRBV19 to TRBJ2-3; 12 bases are shared with TRBD2. The CDR3 is made up of 17 amino acids. Trimming took 4 bases from V and 5 from J; bases not matched to a gene: 10. CDR1 LNHDA and CDR2 SQIVND come from the germline V gene (reference sequence). The CDR3 DNA is TGTGCCAGTAGTAACCGCGGACTAGCGGGGCTCCGAGATACGCAGTATTTT. Translation: CASSNRGLAGLRDTQYF.

The J gene is TRBJ2-2, the V gene TRBV7-9; TRBD1 agrees at 8 bases. The CDR3 covers 17 residues. V shed 7 bases, J shed 4 bases, and the junction held 14 bases outside the gene matches. In germline, CDR1 is SEHNR, CDR2 FQNEAQ (reference sequence). CDR3 sequence reads: CASTRRQGAMGTGELFF. DNA for the CDR3: TGTGCCAGCACCCGCCGGCAGGGGGCGATGGGCACCGGGGAGCTGTTTTTT. The full variable domain, in which reference TRBV7-9 and TRBJ2-2 provide the parts outside the CDR3, is DTGVSQNPRHKITKRGQNVTFRCDPISEHNRLYWYRQTLGQGPEFLTYFQNEAQLEKSRLLSDRFSAERPKGSFSTLEIQRTEQGDSAMYLCASTRRQGAMGTGELFFGEGSRLTVL.

The rearrangement links TRBV28 to TRBJ2-7; D is unresolved. V was pared by 2 bases and J by 1 base, with 6 bases between. The CDR3 has 13 amino acids. The germline V gene encodes CDR1 MDHEN and CDR2 SYDVKM. CDR3 sequence reads: CASSLGRSYEQYF. CDR3 nucleotides: TGTGCCAGCAGTTTAGGCAGGTCCTACGAGCAGTACTTC.

The chain is built from TRBV12-2 and TRBJ2-7; TRBD1 is the table's D call and was not checked against the DNA. TRBV12-2 is tagged as a pseudogene. This CDR3 is 16 amino acids long. The CDR3 here is CASRLATGFETYEQYF. In DNA, the CDR3 is TGTGCAAGTCGCTTAGCGACAGGGTTTGAAACCTACGAGCAGTACTTC.

The CDR3 sequence is CASSRGQRQETQYF. The CDR3 DNA reads as TGTGCCAGCTCACGCGGCCAGAGACAAGAGACCCAGTACTTC. The gene calls are TRBV18 and TRBJ2-5; D ambiguous. The V end lost 4 bases, the J end lost 2 bases, and 11 bases lay between the germline ends. The CDR3 is 14 amino acids. CDR1 and CDR2 from the germline V gene are KGHSH and LQKENI.

This chain uses TRBV14 with TRBJ2-3; the match to TRBD2 covers 12 bases. This CDR3 is 19 amino acids long. Germline assignment: CDR1 SGHDN and CDR2 FVKESK. V lost 1 base, J lost 4 bases, and 12 bases stayed unmatched. CDR3 loop: CASSQGFASGRASADTQYF. In nucleotides, the CDR3 is TGTGCCAGCAGCCAAGGCTTCGCTAGCGGGAGGGCCAGTGCAGATACGCAGTATTTT.

The chain employs TRBV4-1 and TRBJ2-3, with D possibly being TRBD2 (6 bases). The CDR3 has 16 residues. Germline CDR1 MGHRA, CDR2 YSYEKL. V dropped 1 base and J dropped 3 bases, with 14 bases sitting between them. The CDR3 DNA reads as TGCGCCAGCAGCCAAGGGATCGGGAGAGGGACAGATACGCAGTATTTT. This encodes CASSQGIGRGTDTQYF.

The chain joins TRBV9 to TRBJ2-1; D possibly corresponds to TRBD2 (5 bases). V lost 2 bases and J lost 3, with 12 bases in between. The CDR3 contains 15 residues. Germline assignment: CDR1 SGDLS and CDR2 YYNGEE. CDR3 amino acids: CASSVDGGGYNEQFF. The CDR3, as DNA: TGTGCCAGCAGCGTCGACGGTGGAGGCTACAATGAGCAGTTCTTC.

The rearrangement links TRBV28 to TRBJ1-3; tentative D call: TRBD1 (6 bases). Between the trimmed V and J ends, which lost 6 bases and 4 bases, there was a span of 13 bases. The CDR3 is made up of 14 amino acids. Germline CDR1 MDHEN, CDR2 SYDVKM. The CDR3 region has the DNA TGTGCCAGCAGACCCGGACAGCCCGGAAACACCATATATTTT. This gives the protein CASRPGQPGNTIYF.

The CDR3 loop is CASTLMPGQVYYEQYF. As DNA, the CDR3 is TGTGCCAGCACACTTATGCCGGGACAGGTTTACTACGAGCAGTACTTC. V usage is TRBV7-2 and J usage is TRBJ2-7; 8 nucleotides line up with TRBD1. Germline V gene data show CDR1 as SGHTA and CDR2 as FQGNSA. The length of the CDR3 is 16 residues. Trimming cost V 7 bases and J 3 bases; bases outside gene matches: 14.

This rearrangement joins TRBV7-2 to TRBJ2-7; 7 nucleotides match TRBD2. The CDR3 loop spans 15 amino acids. V was pared by 5 bases and J by 0 bases, with 7 bases of the junction left unmatched. CDR1 is SGHTA and CDR2 is FQGNSA in the germline V gene. The DNA of the CDR3 is TGTGCCAGCAGCCGCGACACGGGGGGCTCCTACGAGCAGTACTTC. As protein: CASSRDTGGSYEQYF.

The gene calls are TRBV24-1 and TRBJ2-2; TRBD2 aligns across 9 bases. The V segment lost 7 bases and the J segment 7 bases; nucleotides outside the gene matches: 6. The CDR3 loop spans 14 amino acids. CDR1 KGHDR and CDR2 SFDVKD come from the germline V gene. The CDR3 DNA is TGTGCCACCAGACCTAGCGGGAACGACGGGGAGCTGTTTTTT. This sequence encodes CATRPSGNDGELFF.

The chain carries TRBV29-1 and TRBJ1-4; D call uncertain. The V gene lost 4 bases and the J gene lost 13 bases, with 10 bases spanning the gap. The germline V gene encodes CDR1 SQVTM and CDR2 ANQGSEA. CDR3 length equals 10 residues. CDR3 sequence reads: CSVVAKRLFF. CDR3 sequence (DNA): TGCAGCGTTGTAGCGAAGAGACTGTTTTTT. The entire variable domain, with the rest obtained from reference TRBV29-1 and TRBJ1-4, is as follows: SAVISQKPSRDICQRGTSLTIQCQVDSQVTMMFWYRQQPGQSLTLIATANQGSEATYESGFVIDKFPISRPNLTFSTLTVSNMSPEDSSIYLCSVVAKRLFFGSGTQLSVL.

The chain joins TRBV7-9 to TRBJ1-4; TRBD1 matches at 11 bases. This CDR3 is 16 amino acids long. Germline assignment: CDR1 SEHNR and CDR2 FQNEAQ (reference sequence). V was pared by 3 bases and J by 7 bases, with 7 bases of the junction left unmatched. CDR3 in DNA: TGTGCCAGCAGCTTGGTACCGGGACAGGGGGGTGAAAAACTGTTTTTT. Protein sequence: CASSLVPGQGGEKLFF.

V is TRBV3-1 (or the pseudogene TRBV3-2) and J is TRBJ2-2; TRBD2 matches 10 bases. The CDR3 is 17 residues long. Germline lookup yields CDR1 LGHDT and CDR2 YNNKEL (reference sequence). V shed 1 base, J shed 1 base, and the junction held 3 bases outside the gene matches. In DNA, the CDR3 is TGTGCCAGCAGCCAAGGTGGGACTAGCGAGAACACCGGGGAGCTGTTTTTT. It is translated as CASSQGGTSENTGELFF.

Here the CDR3 DNA reads TGCGCCAGCAGCCCTGACAGGGAACCCTCCTACGAGCAGTACTTC. It specifies CASSPDREPSYEQYF. V usage is TRBV5-1 and J usage is TRBJ2-7; 7 bases align to TRBD1. The CDR3 is made up of 15 amino acids. Unmatched junction bases numbered 7, after V lost 4 bases and J lost 0 bases. From germline, CDR1 is SGHRS and CDR2 YFSETQ.

The chain joins TRBV21-1 to TRBJ1-1. TRBV21-1 is given as a pseudogene. This CDR3 spans 17 amino acids. The CDR3 loop reads CASSTTRRGVCDTEAFF. The CDR3 DNA is TGTGCCAGCAGCACCACGAGGCGGGGGGTTTGCGACACTGAAGCTTTCTTT.

In DNA, the CDR3 is TGTGCCAGCTCACCTGGCGGGACGACCTCCTACGAGCAGTACTTC. Translating it yields CASSPGGTTSYEQYF. The rearrangement joins TRBV18 to TRBJ2-7; the D gene is possibly TRBD2 (6 bases). Trimming pared 3 bases from V and 0 bases from J, leaving 12 bases between. The CDR3 runs to 15 residues. CDR1 is KGHSH and CDR2 is LQKENI in the germline V gene.